Included here is one T cell receptor beta chain sequence, with context. Antigen unknown. Stated time point: baseline, week 1 (first vaccination visit). Treatment indicated: pre-vaccination baseline after standard-of-care therapy. Donors' newly diagnosed IDH1-mutant WHO grade 3 or 4 astrocytomas lacked nuclear ATRX. The CDR3 consists of 14 residues. Trimming left V 0 bases short and J 4 bases short, with 9 bases between. Germline assignment: CDR1 LNHNV and CDR2 YYDKDF (reference sequence). This entry comes from a study of a mutant IDH1 vaccine in newly diagnosed glioma. Turning to the study itself: Those enrolled had earlier been treated with radiotherapy, temozolomide, or both, mostly both. Study conclusions and caveats: Induction of immune responses by the vaccine occurred in about 92% of patients.

Assay: immunoSEQ multiplex PCR; the TCRdb copy retains only in-frame clones and omits some. The sample has 45,000 to 60,000 clones, more than 60% seen once. The gene calls are TRBV15 and TRBJ1-2; a weak D match, TRBD1 (5 bases). The sequence was obtained from a woman between 35 and 50 years old with glioma. The sequences come from PBMCs, collected from a glioma patient treated with radiotherapy, temozolomide or both. CDR3 bases: TGTGCCACCAGCAGAGACGACAGTGGCTATGGCTACACCTTC. Translated: CATSRDDSGYGYTF. Together with reference TRBV15 and TRBJ1-2, the CDR3 gives the full variable domain: DAMVIQNPRYQVTQFGKPVTLSCSQTLNHNVMYWYQQKSSQAPKLLFHYYDKDFNNEADTPDNFQSRRPNTSFCFLDIRSPGLGDTAMYLCATSRDDSGYGYTFGSGTRLTVV.